The subject of this entry is one T cell receptor beta chain. The deep-level immunoSEQ assay was used. Each subset's genomic DNA was split evenly across several immunoSEQ plates. Assay: immunoSEQ multiplex PCR; the TCRdb copy retains only in-frame clones and omits some. This sample has 2,100,000 or so clones, with under 97% found just once. CDR3 length equals 13 residues. Trimming took 6 bases from V and 5 from J; bases not matched to a gene: 5. The germline gives CDR1 SQVTM, CDR2 ANQGSEA. The sample comes from a study of shared clonotypes between healthy human individuals. Donors included only healthy HIV-negative adults lacking recent acute infections or vaccinations.

This chain links TRBV29-1 with TRBJ1-5; 9 nucleotides agree with TRBD1. The source of this sequence is a man between 18 and 35 years old in good health. Sequenced: naive CD4+ T cells sorted from blood. Subset specified: CD45RA+ positively selected. The CDR3 nucleotides read TGCAGCGTAGGGACAGGGTGGGATCAGCCCCAGCATTTT. It specifies CSVGTGWDQPQHF.